Listed below are T cell receptor beta chains from one sample, sequenced in a study of blood T cell repertoires in COVID-19. TCRdb's table, derived via immunoSEQ multiplex PCR, lists solely in-frame clones and lacks some. In the table there are about 230,000 clones, approximately 87% of which are singletons. The sample taken for sequencing was peripheral blood. The receptors shown here come from a woman in her 70s with active or convalescent COVID-19. The CDR3 runs from the conserved cysteine through the conserved F or W. The D gene is left open where the match is weak. Expanded clones are given a class, and other clones once, few, many or no size at all.

v_call,j_call,d_call,clone_size,cdr3_aa
TRBV5-1,TRBJ2-1,NA,once,CASSLAPEGNEQFF
TRBV29-1,TRBJ2-1,TRBD1,once,CSVEPQGAFYNEQFF
TRBV11-3,TRBJ2-1,NA,NA,CASSLSGANNEQFF
TRBV19,TRBJ2-5,NA,NA,CASTRSTTGQETQYF
TRBV5-4,TRBJ1-1,NA,NA,CASSLSSQFNTEAFF
TRBV10-1,TRBJ2-7,TRBD2,NA,CASSGGTSGRIYEQYF
TRBV20-1,TRBJ2-7,NA,NA,CSAGGIYEQYF
TRBV7-2,TRBJ2-1,TRBD2,once,CASIRGASGTYNEQFF
TRBV6-5,TRBJ1-6,NA,NA,CASSYFGRDNSPLHF
TRBV5-1,TRBJ1-3,NA,NA,CASSPSAVSGNTIYF
TRBV3-1/TRBV3-2,TRBJ2-1,NA,NA,CASSLTPSSYNEQFF
TRBV30,TRBJ1-1,TRBD1,NA,CAWNTLTGGTEAFF
TRBV2,TRBJ2-7,NA,NA,CASKGGTEIYEQYF
TRBV6-1,TRBJ2-1,TRBD1,once,CASSGIGQVAYNEQFF
TRBV30,TRBJ2-7,NA,NA,CAWSVDRYEQYF
TRBV2,TRBJ1-1,NA,NA,CASMGGAPAGNTEAFF
TRBV7-8,TRBJ2-3,NA,NA,CASSLFASARVGNTDTQYF
TRBV10-3,TRBJ1-1,NA,NA,CAISETAEFAAGAFF
TRBV2,TRBJ1-3,NA,NA,CASSEWSGISGNTIYF
TRBV30,TRBJ2-5,NA,NA,CAWDPGLERTQYF
TRBV5-1,TRBJ2-7,TRBD1,few,CASSPQTGGPYEQYF
TRBV10-3,TRBJ1-1,NA,NA,CAISDVWRVGNTEAFF
TRBV6-5,TRBJ2-6,TRBD1,NA,CASDRGLSGANVLTF
TRBV3-1/TRBV3-2,TRBJ2-1,TRBD2,NA,CASSLAGGPEEQFF
TRBV7-3,TRBJ2-1,TRBD1,once,CASSLFRGLSEQFF
TRBV5-1,TRBJ2-5,TRBD2,NA,CASSLSQREGKTQYF
TRBV5-5,TRBJ2-7,TRBD1,NA,CASSLGPGQIYEQYF
TRBV20-1,TRBJ2-7,NA,many,CSASGDYEQYF
TRBV28,TRBJ2-1,TRBD2,once,CASSLAGGPNNEQFF
TRBV3-1/TRBV3-2,TRBJ2-3,NA,NA,CASSQGIAVVPDTQYF
TRBV6-6,TRBJ1-1,TRBD1,NA,CASLDRGLGNTEAFF
TRBV18,TRBJ2-3,NA,NA,CASSPEPVGVGPGGRDTQYF
TRBV4-2,TRBJ2-7,NA,few,CASSQLLNIDEQYF
TRBV7-7,TRBJ2-1,TRBD1,NA,CASSSGTGSYNEQFF
TRBV7-9,TRBJ1-4,TRBD1,NA,CASSPLVTGLEKLFF
TRBV19,TRBJ2-1,TRBD2,NA,CATASPLLAGYNEQFF
TRBV4-2,TRBJ1-2,NA,NA,CASSHPYRDEYGYTF
TRBV19,TRBJ2-1,NA,NA,CASARGEQFF
TRBV6-6,TRBJ1-4,NA,NA,CASSPGLILATNEKLFF
TRBV7-9,TRBJ1-2,NA,few,CASSRTFQGYTF
TRBV27,TRBJ2-1,TRBD2,NA,CASSSGLAGVNEQFF
TRBV14,TRBJ2-7,NA,NA,CASSQAPDSFYEQYF
TRBV29-1,TRBJ2-2,TRBD1,few,CSATDRANTGELFF
TRBV5-1,TRBJ2-2,TRBD2,NA,CASTVAGNTGELFF
TRBV2,TRBJ2-3,TRBD2,NA,CASREGLPTDTQYF
TRBV2,TRBJ1-2,NA,NA,CASSEAVYGYTF
TRBV19,TRBJ1-6,TRBD1,once,CASSKDRRNSPLHF
TRBV18,TRBJ2-7,TRBD1,NA,CASSPPGTAYEQYF
TRBV27,TRBJ1-4,TRBD1,NA,CASSPGDRVREKLFF
TRBV4-1,TRBJ1-3,NA,NA,CASSQGFASSGNTIYF
TRBV10-3,TRBJ2-7,NA,NA,CAISPRGLEQYF
TRBV30,TRBJ1-3,NA,NA,CAWSQWGGGNTIYF
TRBV19,TRBJ2-7,TRBD1,NA,CASSKDRSYEQYF
TRBV15,TRBJ2-2,TRBD2,NA,CATSRVGGANTGELFF